A selection of T cell receptor beta chains follows, all from one sample in a study of cytomegalovirus exposure and HLA in healthy donors. The method was immunoSEQ multiplex PCR; TCRdb's version includes in-frame clones alone and lacks a portion of them. The table records around 140,000 clones, roughly three quarters of them present only once. The sample taken for sequencing was PBMCs. Receptor source: a woman aged 55-69 years in good health and CMV-seronegative. CDR3s include the opening cysteine and the closing phenylalanine or tryptophan. The D gene is left open where the match is weak. Clone size appears in some rows only: once, few, many, or a class for an expanded clone.

J gene: TRBJ1-5; D gene: .; CDR3 length: 13; clone size: .; V gene: TRBV18; CDR3 DNA: TGTGCCAGCTCACCGTCCAGGGATCAGCCCCAGCATTTT; CDR3 protein: CASSPSRDQPQHF
J gene: TRBJ1-4; D gene: .; CDR3 length: 16; clone size: .; V gene: TRBV5-1; CDR3 DNA: TGCGCCAGCAGCTTGGGGGCTCTCGGGGCTAATGAAAAACTGTTTTTT; CDR3 protein: CASSLGALGANEKLFF
J gene: TRBJ1-6; D gene: TRBD1; CDR3 length: 14; clone size: .; V gene: TRBV30; CDR3 DNA: TGTGCCTGGAGTTCCCCAGCGACAGGGAGGCCCCTCCACTTT; CDR3 protein: CAWSSPATGRPLHF
J gene: TRBJ2-6; D gene: TRBD1; CDR3 length: 16; clone size: few; V gene: TRBV5-4; CDR3 DNA: TGTGCCAGCAGCTTCAGGACAGGGGCTGGGGCCAACGTCCTGACTTTC; CDR3 protein: CASSFRTGAGANVLTF
J gene: TRBJ2-1; D gene: TRBD1; CDR3 length: 13; clone size: .; V gene: TRBV29-1; CDR3 DNA: TGCAGCGTTGTGCGGACAGGGCCCCCCGGGCAGTTCTTC; CDR3 protein: CSVVRTGPPGQFF
J gene: TRBJ1-5; D gene: .; CDR3 length: 14; clone size: .; V gene: TRBV11-2; CDR3 DNA: TGTGCCAGCAGCTTAGCCAGGTACGGCCAGCCCCAGCATTTT; CDR3 protein: CASSLARYGQPQHF
J gene: TRBJ1-4; D gene: .; CDR3 length: 15; clone size: .; V gene: TRBV28; CDR3 DNA: TGTGCCACCTCTATTAGACAGGCGGCTAATGAAAAACTGTTTTTT; CDR3 protein: CATSIRQAANEKLFF
J gene: TRBJ1-2; D gene: TRBD1; CDR3 length: 15; clone size: .; V gene: TRBV6-5; CDR3 DNA: TGTGCCAGCAGTTACCTAAACAGGGGGAATCAAGGCTACACCTTC; CDR3 protein: CASSYLNRGNQGYTF
J gene: TRBJ1-1; D gene: .; CDR3 length: 13; clone size: .; V gene: TRBV6-5; CDR3 DNA: TGTGCCAGCAGCTGGGGGGAGAACACTGAAGCTTTCTTT; CDR3 protein: CASSWGENTEAFF
J gene: TRBJ1-5; D gene: .; CDR3 length: 15; clone size: once; V gene: TRBV19; CDR3 DNA: TGTGCCAGTAGCCTGCAGTCCATTAGCAATCAGCCCCAGCATTTT; CDR3 protein: CASSLQSISNQPQHF
J gene: TRBJ1-1; D gene: .; CDR3 length: 17; clone size: .; V gene: TRBV5-6; CDR3 DNA: TGTGCCAGCAGCTTGGTTTTACAGGGAGAGGGAGACACTGAAGCTTTCTTT; CDR3 protein: CASSLVLQGEGDTEAFF
J gene: TRBJ2-3; D gene: .; CDR3 length: 14; clone size: .; V gene: TRBV29-1; CDR3 DNA: TGCAGCGCCCCGAGGTTCGACAGCACAGATACGCAGTATTTT; CDR3 protein: CSAPRFDSTDTQYF
J gene: TRBJ2-4; D gene: TRBD2; CDR3 length: 16; clone size: .; V gene: TRBV4-2; CDR3 DNA: TGTGCCAGCAGCCACGCCGGGACCACGGGGGGGAACATTCAGTACTTC; CDR3 protein: CASSHAGTTGGNIQYF
J gene: TRBJ2-3; D gene: TRBD2; CDR3 length: 15; clone size: once; V gene: TRBV5-1; CDR3 DNA: TGCGCCAGCGCGCGGTCTAGCGGGAGCACAGATACGCAGTATTTT; CDR3 protein: CASARSSGSTDTQYF
J gene: TRBJ2-5; D gene: TRBD2; CDR3 length: 15; clone size: .; V gene: TRBV10-2; CDR3 DNA: TGCGCCAGCAAGCCATCAGCGGGAGCTGGAGAGACCCAGTACTTC; CDR3 protein: CASKPSAGAGETQYF
J gene: TRBJ1-1; D gene: .; CDR3 length: 15; clone size: .; V gene: TRBV28; CDR3 DNA: TGTGCCAGCAGCCAGACACTAGAGGGGGGGACTGAGGCTTTCTTT; CDR3 protein: CASSQTLEGGTEAFF
J gene: TRBJ1-2; D gene: .; CDR3 length: 13; clone size: .; V gene: TRBV2; CDR3 DNA: TGTGCCAGCAGTGATTGGGGGGTTCTTGGCTACACCTTC; CDR3 protein: CASSDWGVLGYTF
J gene: TRBJ1-3; D gene: TRBD1; CDR3 length: 15; clone size: .; V gene: TRBV11-2; CDR3 DNA: TGTGCCAGCAGGCGACAGGGGGCTTCTGGAAACACCATATATTTT; CDR3 protein: CASRRQGASGNTIYF
J gene: TRBJ1-5; D gene: .; CDR3 length: 13; clone size: .; V gene: TRBV21-1; CDR3 DNA: TGTGCCAGCACTAAAAGGGGGAGTCAGCCCCAGCATTTT; CDR3 protein: CASTKRGSQPQHF
J gene: TRBJ2-5; D gene: TRBD1; CDR3 length: 15; clone size: .; V gene: TRBV5-1; CDR3 DNA: TGCGCCAGCAGCACAGGACAGGGAGGTTCGGAGACCCAGTACTTC; CDR3 protein: CASSTGQGGSETQYF
J gene: TRBJ1-6; D gene: TRBD1; CDR3 length: 14; clone size: .; V gene: TRBV5-4; CDR3 DNA: TGTGCCAGCAGCTTGGGACAGGGGGTTTCACCCCTCCACTTT; CDR3 protein: CASSLGQGVSPLHF
J gene: TRBJ2-7; D gene: TRBD1; CDR3 length: 15; clone size: .; V gene: TRBV19; CDR3 DNA: TGTGCCAGTAGTTCCCAGGGACAGGGTTACTACGAGCAGTACTTC; CDR3 protein: CASSSQGQGYYEQYF
J gene: TRBJ1-1; D gene: TRBD1; CDR3 length: 13; clone size: few; V gene: TRBV7-9; CDR3 DNA: TGTGCCAGCAGCTTAACAGGGGACACTGAAGCTTTCTTT; CDR3 protein: CASSLTGDTEAFF
J gene: TRBJ1-2; D gene: .; CDR3 length: 15; clone size: .; V gene: TRBV28; CDR3 DNA: TGTGCCAGCAGTTTGGCGGGGGGGAGGGGCTATGGCTACACCTTC; CDR3 protein: CASSLAGGRGYGYTF
J gene: TRBJ2-2; D gene: TRBD1; CDR3 length: 15; clone size: .; V gene: TRBV7-9; CDR3 DNA: TGTGCCAGCAGACGAACAGGGGGCAACACCGGGGAGCTGTTTTTT; CDR3 protein: CASRRTGGNTGELFF
J gene: TRBJ2-3; D gene: .; CDR3 length: 14; clone size: .; V gene: TRBV28; CDR3 DNA: TGTGCCAGCAGTTTACTCCTCAGGCCAGATACGCAGTATTTT; CDR3 protein: CASSLLLRPDTQYF
J gene: TRBJ2-3; D gene: .; CDR3 length: 16; clone size: .; V gene: TRBV28; CDR3 DNA: TGTGCCAGCAGTATACCCGGCTCCGCGGGGCGGGATACGCAGTATTTT; CDR3 protein: CASSIPGSAGRDTQYF